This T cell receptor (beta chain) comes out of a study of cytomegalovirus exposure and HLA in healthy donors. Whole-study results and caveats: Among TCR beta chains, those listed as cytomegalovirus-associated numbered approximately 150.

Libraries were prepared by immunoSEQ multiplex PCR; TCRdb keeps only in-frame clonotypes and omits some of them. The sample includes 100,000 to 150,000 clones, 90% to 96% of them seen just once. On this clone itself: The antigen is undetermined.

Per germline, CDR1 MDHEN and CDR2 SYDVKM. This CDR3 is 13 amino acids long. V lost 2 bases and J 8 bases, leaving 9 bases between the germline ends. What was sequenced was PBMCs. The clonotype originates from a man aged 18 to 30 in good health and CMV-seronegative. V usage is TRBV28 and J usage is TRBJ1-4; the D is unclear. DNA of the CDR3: TGTGCCAGCAGTTTAATATCGGGGGAAAAACTGTTTTTT. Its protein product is CASSLISGEKLFF.